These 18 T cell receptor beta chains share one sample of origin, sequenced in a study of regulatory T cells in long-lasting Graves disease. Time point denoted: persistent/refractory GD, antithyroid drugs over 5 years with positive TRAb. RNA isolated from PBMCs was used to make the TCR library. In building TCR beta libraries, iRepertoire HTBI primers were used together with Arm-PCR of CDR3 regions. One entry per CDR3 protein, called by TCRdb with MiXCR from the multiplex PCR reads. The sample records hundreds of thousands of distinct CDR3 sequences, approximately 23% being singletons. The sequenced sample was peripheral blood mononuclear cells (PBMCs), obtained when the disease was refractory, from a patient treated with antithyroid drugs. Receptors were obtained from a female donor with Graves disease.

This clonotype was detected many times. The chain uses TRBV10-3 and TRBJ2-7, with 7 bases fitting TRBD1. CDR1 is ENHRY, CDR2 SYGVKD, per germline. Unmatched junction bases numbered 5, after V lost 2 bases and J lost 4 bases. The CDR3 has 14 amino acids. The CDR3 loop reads CAISERDRPYEQYF. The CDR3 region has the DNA TGTGCCATCAGTGAGAGGGACAGACCTTACGAGCAGTACTTC.

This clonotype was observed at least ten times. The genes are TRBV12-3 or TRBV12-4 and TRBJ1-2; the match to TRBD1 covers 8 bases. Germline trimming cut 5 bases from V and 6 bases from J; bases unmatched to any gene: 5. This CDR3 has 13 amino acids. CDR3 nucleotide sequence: TGTGCCAGCAGTCAAGACAGGGGCGATGGCTACACCTTC. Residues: CASSQDRGDGYTF.

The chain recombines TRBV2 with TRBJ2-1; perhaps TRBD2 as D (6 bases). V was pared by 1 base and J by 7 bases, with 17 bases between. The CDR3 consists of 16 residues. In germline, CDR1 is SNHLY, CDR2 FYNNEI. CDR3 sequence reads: CASSEEGGASENEQFF. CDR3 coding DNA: TGTGCCAGCAGTGAAGAAGGCGGGGCTTCTGAAAATGAGCAGTTCTTC.

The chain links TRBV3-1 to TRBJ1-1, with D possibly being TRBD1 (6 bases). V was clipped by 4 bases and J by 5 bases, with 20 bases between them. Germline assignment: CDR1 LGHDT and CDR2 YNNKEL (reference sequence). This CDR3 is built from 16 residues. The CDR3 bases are TGTGCCAGCAGCCCCATGGGGGCAGGGGACGCGACTGAAGCTTTCTTT. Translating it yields CASSPMGAGDATEAFF.

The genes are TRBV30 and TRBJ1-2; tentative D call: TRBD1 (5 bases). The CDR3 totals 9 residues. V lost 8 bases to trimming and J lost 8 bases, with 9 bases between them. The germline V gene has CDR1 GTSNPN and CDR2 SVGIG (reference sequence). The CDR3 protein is CAGGYGYTF. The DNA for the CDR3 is TGTGCCGGGGGGTACGGCTACACCTTC.

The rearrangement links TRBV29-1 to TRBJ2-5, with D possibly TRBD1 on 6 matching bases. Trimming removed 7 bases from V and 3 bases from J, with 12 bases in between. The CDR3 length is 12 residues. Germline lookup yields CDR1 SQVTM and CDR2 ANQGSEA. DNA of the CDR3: TGCAGCGGGACCGAGGGGGAAGAGACCCAGTACTTC. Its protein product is CSGTEGEETQYF. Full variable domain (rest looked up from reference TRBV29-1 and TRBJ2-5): SAVISQKPSRDICQRGTSLTIQCQVDSQVTMMFWYRQQPGQSLTLIATANQGSEATYESGFVIDKFPISRPNLTFSTLTVSNMSPEDSSIYLCSGTEGEETQYFGPGTRLLVL.

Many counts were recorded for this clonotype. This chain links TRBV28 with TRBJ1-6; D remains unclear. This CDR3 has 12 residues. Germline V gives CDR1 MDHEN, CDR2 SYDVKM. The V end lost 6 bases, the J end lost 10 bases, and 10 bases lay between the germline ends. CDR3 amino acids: CASSQSDSPLHF. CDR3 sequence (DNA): TGTGCCAGCAGCCAGTCTGACTCACCCCTCCACTTT.

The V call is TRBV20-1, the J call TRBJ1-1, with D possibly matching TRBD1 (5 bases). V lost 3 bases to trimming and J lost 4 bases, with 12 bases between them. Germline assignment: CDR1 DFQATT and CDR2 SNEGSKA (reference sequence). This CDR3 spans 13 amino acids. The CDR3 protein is CSASGRGGTEAFF. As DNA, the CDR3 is TGCAGTGCTAGCGGGCGGGGGGGCACTGAAGCTTTCTTT.

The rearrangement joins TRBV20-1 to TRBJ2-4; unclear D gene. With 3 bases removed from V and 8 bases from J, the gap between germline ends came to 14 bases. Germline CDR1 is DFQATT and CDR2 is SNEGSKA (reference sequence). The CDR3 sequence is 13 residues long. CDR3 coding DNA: TGCAGTGCTAGGCGGCGGTCTTCCGACATTCAGTACTTC. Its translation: CSARRRSSDIQYF.

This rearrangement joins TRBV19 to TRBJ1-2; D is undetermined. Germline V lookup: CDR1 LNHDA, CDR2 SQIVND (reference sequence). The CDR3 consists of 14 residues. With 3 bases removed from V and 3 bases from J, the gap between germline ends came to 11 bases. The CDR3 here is CASSMAMGDYGYTF. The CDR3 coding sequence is TGTGCCAGTAGTATGGCAATGGGTGACTATGGCTACACCTTC.

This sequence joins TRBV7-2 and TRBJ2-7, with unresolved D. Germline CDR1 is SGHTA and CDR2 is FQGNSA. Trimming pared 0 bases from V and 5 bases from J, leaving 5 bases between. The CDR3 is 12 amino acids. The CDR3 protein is CASSLAPHEQYF. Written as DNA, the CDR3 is TGTGCCAGCAGCTTAGCGCCTCACGAGCAGTACTTC.

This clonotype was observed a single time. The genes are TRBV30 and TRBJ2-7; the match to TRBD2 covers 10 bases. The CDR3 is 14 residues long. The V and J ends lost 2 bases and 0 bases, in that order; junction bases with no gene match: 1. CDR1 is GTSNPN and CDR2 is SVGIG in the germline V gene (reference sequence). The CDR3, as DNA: TGTGCCTGGAGTACTAGCGGGAACTCCTACGAGCAGTACTTC. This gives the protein CAWSTSGNSYEQYF.

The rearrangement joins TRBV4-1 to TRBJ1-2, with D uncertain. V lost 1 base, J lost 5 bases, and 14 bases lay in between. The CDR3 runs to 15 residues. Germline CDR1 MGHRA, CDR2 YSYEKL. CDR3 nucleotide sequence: TGCGCCAGCAGCCAAGGTCCCGACGGGGATTATGGCTACACCTTC. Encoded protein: CASSQGPDGDYGYTF.

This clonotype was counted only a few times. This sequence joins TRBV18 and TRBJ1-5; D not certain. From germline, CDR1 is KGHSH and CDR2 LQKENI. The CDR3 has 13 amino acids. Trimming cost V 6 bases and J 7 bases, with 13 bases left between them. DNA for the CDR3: TGTGCCAGCTCGTTTCCCGACGGACAGCCCCAGCATTTT. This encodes CASSFPDGQPQHF.

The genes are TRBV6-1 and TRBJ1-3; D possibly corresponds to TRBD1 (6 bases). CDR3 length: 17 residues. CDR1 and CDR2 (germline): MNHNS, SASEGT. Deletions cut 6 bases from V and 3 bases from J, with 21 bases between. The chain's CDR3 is CASSHLSTGGYGNTIYF. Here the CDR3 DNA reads TGTGCCAGCAGCCATCTTTCGACAGGAGGTTATGGAAACACCATATATTTT.

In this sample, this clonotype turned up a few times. For the CDR3, the DNA is TGTGCCAGCAGTGCAGACAGGGGTGAAAAACTGTTTTTT. Translating it yields CASSADRGEKLFF. J is TRBJ1-4 and V is TRBV6-4; 8 nucleotides agree with TRBD1. CDR1 MRHNA and CDR2 SNTAGT come from the germline V gene. With 4 bases clipped from V and 7 bases from J, the junction kept 2 bases outside the gene matches. The CDR3 contains 13 residues.

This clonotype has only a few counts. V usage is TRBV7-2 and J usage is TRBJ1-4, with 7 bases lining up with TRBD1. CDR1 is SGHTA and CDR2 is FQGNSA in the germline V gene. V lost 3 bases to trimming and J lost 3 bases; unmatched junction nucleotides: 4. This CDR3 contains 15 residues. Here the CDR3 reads CASSLSGTANEKLFF. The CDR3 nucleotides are TGTGCCAGCAGCTTGTCCGGGACAGCTAATGAAAAACTGTTTTTT.

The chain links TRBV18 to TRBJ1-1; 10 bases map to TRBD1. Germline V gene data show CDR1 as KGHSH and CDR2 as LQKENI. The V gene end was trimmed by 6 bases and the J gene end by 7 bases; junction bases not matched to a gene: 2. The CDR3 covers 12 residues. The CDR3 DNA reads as TGTGCCAGCTCCGGACAGGGGGATGAAGCTTTCTTT. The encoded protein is CASSGQGDEAFF. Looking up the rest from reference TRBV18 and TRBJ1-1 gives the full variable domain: NAGVMQNPRHLVRRRGQEARLRCSPMKGHSHVYWYRQLPEEGLKFMVYLQKENIIDESGMPKERFSAEFPKEGPSILRIQQVVRGDSAAYFCASSGQGDEAFFGQGTRLTVV.